The source of this T cell receptor (beta chain) is a study of T cell repertoires in cytomegalovirus infection. About the research overall: Based on public TCR beta signatures, there were indications of CMV infection and of a matching HLA type.

Notes on this clonotype: The antigen remains undetermined.

Study-wide points: HLA-C-restricted CMV-specific TCR beta clonotypes prevailed in the ex vivo response. Cumulative frequency of public TCR beta families picked out carriers of CMV plus the relevant HLA.

The V segment lost 3 bases and the J segment 0 bases; nucleotides outside the gene matches: 5. This CDR3 is built from 15 residues. Germline assignment: CDR1 MDHEN and CDR2 SYDVKM. From the reads, TCRdb called clonotypes with MiXCR, one entry per CDR3 protein. The sample contains about 400,000 distinct CDR3 sequences, roughly 20% of which appear only once. The chain combines TRBV28 with TRBJ2-7; TRBD2 matches at 7 bases. This clonotype was obtained from a human donor in good health (CMV status not recorded). Some clones in this sample may be carry-over from other donors' samples. Sequencing used PBMCs. In nucleotides, the CDR3 is TGTGCCAGCAGTTTTACCGGGAGGTACTCCTACGAGCAGTACTTC. It translates to CASSFTGRYSYEQYF.